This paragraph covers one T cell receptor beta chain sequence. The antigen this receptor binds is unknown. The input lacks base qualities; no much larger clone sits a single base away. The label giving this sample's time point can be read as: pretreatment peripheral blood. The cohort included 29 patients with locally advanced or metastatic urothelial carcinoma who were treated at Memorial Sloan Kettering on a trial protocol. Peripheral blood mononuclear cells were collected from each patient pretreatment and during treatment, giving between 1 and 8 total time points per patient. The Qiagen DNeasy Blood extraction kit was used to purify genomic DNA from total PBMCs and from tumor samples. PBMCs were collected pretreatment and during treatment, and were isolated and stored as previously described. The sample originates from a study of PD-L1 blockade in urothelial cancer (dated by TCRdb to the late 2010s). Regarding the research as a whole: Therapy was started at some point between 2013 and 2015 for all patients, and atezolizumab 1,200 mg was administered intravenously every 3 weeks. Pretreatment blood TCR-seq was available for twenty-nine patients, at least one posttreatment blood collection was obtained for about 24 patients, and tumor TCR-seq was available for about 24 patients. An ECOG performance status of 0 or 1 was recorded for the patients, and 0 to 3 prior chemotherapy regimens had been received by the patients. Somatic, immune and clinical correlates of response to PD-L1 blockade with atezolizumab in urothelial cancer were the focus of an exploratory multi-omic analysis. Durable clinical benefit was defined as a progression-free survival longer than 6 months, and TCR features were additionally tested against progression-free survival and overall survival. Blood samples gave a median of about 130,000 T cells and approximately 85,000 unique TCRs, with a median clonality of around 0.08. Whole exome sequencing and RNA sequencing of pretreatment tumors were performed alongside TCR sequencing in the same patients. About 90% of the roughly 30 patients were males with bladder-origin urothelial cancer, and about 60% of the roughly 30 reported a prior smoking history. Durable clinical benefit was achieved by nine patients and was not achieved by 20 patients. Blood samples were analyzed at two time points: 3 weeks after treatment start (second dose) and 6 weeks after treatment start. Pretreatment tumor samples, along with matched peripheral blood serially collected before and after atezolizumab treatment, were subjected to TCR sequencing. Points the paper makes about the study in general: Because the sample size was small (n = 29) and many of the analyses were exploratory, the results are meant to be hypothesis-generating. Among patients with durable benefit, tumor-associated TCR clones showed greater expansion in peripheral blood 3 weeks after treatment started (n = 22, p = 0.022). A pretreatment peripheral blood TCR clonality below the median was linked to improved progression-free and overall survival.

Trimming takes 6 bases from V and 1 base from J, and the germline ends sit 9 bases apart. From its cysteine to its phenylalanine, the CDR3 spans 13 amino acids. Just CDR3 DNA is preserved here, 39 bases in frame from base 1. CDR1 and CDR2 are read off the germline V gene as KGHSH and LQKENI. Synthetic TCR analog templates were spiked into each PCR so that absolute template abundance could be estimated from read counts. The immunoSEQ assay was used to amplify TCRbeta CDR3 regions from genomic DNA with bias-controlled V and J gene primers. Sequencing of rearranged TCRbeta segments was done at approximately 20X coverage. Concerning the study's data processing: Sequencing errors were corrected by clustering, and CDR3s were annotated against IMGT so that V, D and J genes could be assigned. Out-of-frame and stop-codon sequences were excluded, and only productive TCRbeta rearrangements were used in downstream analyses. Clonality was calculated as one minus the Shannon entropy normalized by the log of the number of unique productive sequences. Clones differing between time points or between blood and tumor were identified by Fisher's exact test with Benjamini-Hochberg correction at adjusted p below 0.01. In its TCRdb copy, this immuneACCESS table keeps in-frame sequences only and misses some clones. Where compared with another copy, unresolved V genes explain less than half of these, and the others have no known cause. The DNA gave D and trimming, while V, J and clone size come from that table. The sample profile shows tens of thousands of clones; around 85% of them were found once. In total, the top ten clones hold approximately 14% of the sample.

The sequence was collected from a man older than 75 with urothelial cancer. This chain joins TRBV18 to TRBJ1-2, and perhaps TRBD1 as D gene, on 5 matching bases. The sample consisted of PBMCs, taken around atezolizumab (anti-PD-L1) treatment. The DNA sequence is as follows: TGTGCCAGCTCCCAAGACAGTAACTATGGCTACACCTTC. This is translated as CASSQDSNYGYTF.